This T cell receptor (beta chain) was retrieved from a study of identical twins. From the 5' RACE reads, TCRdb called clonotypes with MiXCR, one entry per CDR3 protein. The sample holds some 260,000 distinct CDR3 sequences, over 12% seen once. Of note for this clonotype: The antigen remains unidentified.

Whole-study results and caveats: Beta out-of-frame sequences showed weaker excess twin sharing. Not following the same donors, the study drew its conclusions from cross-sectional statistical analysis. There were fewer insertions in abundant cord blood beta clonotypes, but memory repertoires showed no such pattern.

V was trimmed by 7 bases and J by 6 bases, leaving 19 bases between them. Germline-derived CDR1 and CDR2 are LGHDT and YNNKEL (reference sequence). This CDR3 region has 14 residues. The source is a woman aged 18-35 years in good health. Input material: memory (CD45RO+) T cells sorted from blood. The V and J genes are TRBV3-1 and TRBJ2-7; the D gene is possibly TRBD1 (5 bases). CDR3 sequence reads: CASNLRGRTGEQYF. CDR3 nucleotide sequence: TGTGCCAGCAACCTTAGGGGTAGGACGGGCGAGCAGTACTTC.